These T cell receptor beta chains were read from a single sample in a study of cytomegalovirus exposure and HLA in healthy donors. The repertoire was sequenced with immunoSEQ multiplex PCR; TCRdb's copy has only in-frame clones and lacks some. This sample's table reports tens of thousands of clones. The source material was PBMCs. The receptors originated from a woman aged 40 to 50 in good health and CMV-seronegative. The CDR3 runs from the conserved cysteine through the conserved F or W. A D gene is named only where the DNA matches it firmly.

>TRBD2|TRBV11-2|TRBJ2-7
CASSPGLAAYEQYF
TGTGCCAGCAGCCCCGGACTAGCGGCCTACGAGCAGTACTTC
>TRBD1|TRBV19|TRBJ2-5
CASSPTGGQETQYF
TGTGCCAGTAGCCCTACAGGGGGCCAAGAGACCCAGTACTTC
>TRBD2|TRBV4-1|TRBJ2-1
CASSQDRTSAVYNEQFF
TGCGCCAGCAGCCAAGATAGAACTAGCGCAGTGTACAATGAGCAGTTCTTC
>NA|TRBV7-2|TRBJ2-5
CASSLGPRETQYF
TGTGCCAGCAGCTTGGGGCCGAGGGAGACCCAGTACTTC
>TRBD1|TRBV7-2|TRBJ1-6
CASSSRQGAYNSPLHF
TGTGCCAGCAGCTCCCGACAGGGGGCTTATAATTCACCCCTACACTTT
>NA|TRBV5-4|TRBJ2-3
CASSLAMRADTQYF
TGTGCCAGCAGCTTAGCGATGAGGGCTGATACGCAGTATTTT
>TRBD1|TRBV7-2|TRBJ1-6
CASSSRQGAYNSPLHF
TGTGCCAGCAGCTCCCGACAGGGGGCTTATAATTCACCCCTCCACTTT
>TRBD1|TRBV11-1|TRBJ1-2
CASSPSGTGLYGYTF
TGTGCCAGCAGCCCCTCCGGGACAGGGCTGTATGGCTACACCTTC
>NA|TRBV7-9|TRBJ2-1
CASSLVNEQFF
TGTGCCAGCAGCTTAGTAAATGAGCAGTTCTTC
>NA|TRBV7-2|TRBJ2-5
CASSLGQPQETQYF
TGTGCCAGCAGCTTAGGACAGCCTCAAGAGACCCAGTACTTC
>NA|TRBV28|TRBJ1-2
CASSLSLGRQVHGYTF
TGTGCCAGCAGTTTATCCCTTGGCAGACAGGTCCATGGCTACACCTTC
>NA|TRBV10-2|TRBJ2-7
CASSAGEGNRYEQYF
TGCGCCAGCAGTGCGGGAGAGGGGAATCGGTACGAGCAGTACTTC
>NA|TRBV7-2|TRBJ1-2
CASSLGGYGYTF
TGTGCCAGCAGCTTAGGAGGGTATGGCTACACCTTC
>TRBD1|TRBV19|TRBJ1-2
CASSIRDRGRYYGYTF
TGTGCCAGTAGTATTCGGGACAGGGGGCGTTACTATGGCTACACCTTC
>NA|TRBV27|TRBJ2-5
CASGRGQETQYF
TGTGCCAGCGGGCGGGGCCAAGAGACCCAGTACTTC
>TRBD1|TRBV5-1|TRBJ1-2
CASSYTGGQDYTF
TGCGCCAGCAGCTATACAGGGGGCCAAGACTACACCTTC
>NA|TRBV7-9|TRBJ1-1
CASSLGGVNTEAFF
TGTGCCAGCAGCTTGGGGGGGGTGAACACTGAAGCTTTCTTT
>TRBD2|TRBV10-3|TRBJ2-5
CAISAGLAETQYF
TGTGCCATCAGCGCTGGACTAGCGGAGACCCAGTACTTC
>TRBD1|TRBV7-9|TRBJ1-1
CASRSGTGLEAFF
TGTGCCAGCAGATCCGGGACAGGTCTTGAAGCTTTCTTT
>NA|TRBV6-5|TRBJ1-2
CASSYSRQGQGFGYTF
TGTGCCAGCAGTTACTCCCGGCAGGGGCAAGGTTTTGGCTACACCTTC
>NA|TRBV7-2|TRBJ2-3
CASSGLEGTDTQYF
TGTGCCAGCAGCGGACTGGAGGGCACAGATACGCAGTATTTT
>TRBD2|TRBV19|TRBJ2-3
CASRTSGITDTQYF
TGTGCCAGTAGGACTAGCGGGATCACAGATACGCAGTATTTT
>TRBD2|TRBV19|TRBJ2-2
CATARRPGGWAGELFF
TGTGCCACCGCTCGGAGGCCGGGAGGATGGGCCGGGGAGCTGTTTTTT
>TRBD1|TRBV2|TRBJ1-1
CASSEAGQGNTEAFF
TGTGCCAGCAGTGAAGCCGGACAGGGGAACACTGAAGCTTTCTTT
>TRBD1|TRBV19|TRBJ1-5
CASRNPGQGDNQPQHF
TGTGCCAGTAGGAACCCGGGACAGGGCGACAATCAGCCCCAGCATTTT
>NA|TRBV18|TRBJ1-6
CASSRTEGANSPLHF
TGTGCCAGCTCCCGAACAGAAGGGGCTAATTCACCCCTCCACTTT
>TRBD2|TRBV27|TRBJ2-7
CASRGQSGGPNYYEQYF
TGTGCCAGCAGGGGTCAATCGGGAGGGCCGAATTACTACGAGCAGTACTTC
>NA|TRBV20-1|TRBJ2-5
CSASQETQYF
TGCAGTGCTAGTCAGGAGACCCAGTACTTC
>NA|TRBV19|TRBJ1-5
CASSRQPKGSQPQHF
TGTGCCAGTAGTAGACAGCCTAAGGGAAGTCAGCCCCAGCATTTT
>TRBD1|TRBV7-9|TRBJ1-2
CASSPSNRGAYGYTF
TGTGCCAGCAGCCCATCAAACAGGGGGGCCTATGGCTACACCTTC
>TRBD1|TRBV5-1|TRBJ2-1
CASSLAKTGFRYEQFF
TGCGCCAGCAGCTTGGCCAAGACAGGGTTTCGATATGAGCAGTTCTTC
>TRBD1|TRBV6-1|TRBJ1-1
CASSEGGTVNTEAFF
TGTGCCAGCAGTGAAGGGGGGACAGTGAACACTGAAGCTTTCTTT
>NA|TRBV18|TRBJ2-7
CASFPQSGGVGEQYF
TGTGCCAGCTTCCCTCAATCCGGGGGAGTCGGGGAGCAGTACTTC
>TRBD2|TRBV4-2|TRBJ2-3
CASSQDGAGGRVSYF
TGTGCCAGCAGCCAAGATGGGGCGGGAGGGAGGGTGTCGTATTTT
>NA|TRBV9|TRBJ1-6
CASSVRALGQSPLHF
TGTGCCAGCAGCGTCCGTGCGTTGGGGCAATCACCCCTACACTTT
>TRBD1|TRBV30|TRBJ1-1
CAWSGDRAGGTTASGAFF
TGTGCCTGGAGTGGAGACAGGGCTGGTGGAACAACCGCATCCGGGGCTTTCTTT
>TRBD2|TRBV7-2|TRBJ2-1
CASSSASPRGGREQFF
TGTGCCAGCAGCTCCGCATCGCCTCGCGGGGGGAGGGAGCAGTTCTTC
>NA|TRBV29-1|TRBJ2-5
CSVEQGQETQYF
TGCAGCGTTGAACAGGGGCAAGAGACCCAGTACTTC
>NA|TRBV7-2|TRBJ1-2
CASSLGGGGGYTF
TGTGCCAGCAGCTTAGGAGGTGGGGGGGGCTACACCTTC